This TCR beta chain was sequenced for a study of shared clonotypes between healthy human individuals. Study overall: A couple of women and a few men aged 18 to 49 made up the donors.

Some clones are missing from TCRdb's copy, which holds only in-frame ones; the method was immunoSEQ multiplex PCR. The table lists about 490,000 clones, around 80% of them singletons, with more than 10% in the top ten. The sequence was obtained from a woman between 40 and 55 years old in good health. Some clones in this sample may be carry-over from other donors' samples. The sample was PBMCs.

For the CDR3, the DNA is TGTGCCAGCAGTGAGCTAGCGGGAGGGCAAGAGACCCAGTACTTC. It specifies CASSELAGGQETQYF. This chain uses TRBV7-9 with TRBJ2-5, with 12 bases matching TRBD2. Germline V gene data show CDR1 as SEHNR and CDR2 as FQNEAQ (reference sequence). The CDR3 sequence is 15 residues long. V dropped 6 bases and J dropped 2; count of bases not matched to a gene: 4.